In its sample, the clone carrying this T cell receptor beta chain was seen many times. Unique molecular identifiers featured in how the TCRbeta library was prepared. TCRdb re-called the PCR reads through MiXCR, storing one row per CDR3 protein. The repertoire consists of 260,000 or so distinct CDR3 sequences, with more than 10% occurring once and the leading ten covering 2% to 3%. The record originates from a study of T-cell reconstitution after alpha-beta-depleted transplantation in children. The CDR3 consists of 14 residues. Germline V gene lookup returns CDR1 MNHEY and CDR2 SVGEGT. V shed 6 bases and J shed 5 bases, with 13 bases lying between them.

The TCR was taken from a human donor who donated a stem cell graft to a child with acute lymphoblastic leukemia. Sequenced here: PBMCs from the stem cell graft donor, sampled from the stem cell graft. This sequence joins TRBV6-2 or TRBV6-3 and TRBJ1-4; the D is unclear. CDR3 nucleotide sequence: TGTGCCAGCAGCCTACAGTCCTGGAATGAAAAACTGTTTTTT. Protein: CASSLQSWNEKLFF.